The 14 T cell receptor beta chains listed next were all sequenced from one sample in a study of shared clonotypes between healthy human individuals. Profiled with immunoSEQ multiplex PCR; TCRdb holds only in-frame clones, not every one. This table has 1,500,000 or so clones, roughly 96% appearing once. Sequences were obtained from naive CD4+ T cells sorted from blood. Subset of the sample: CD45RA+ positively selected. These receptors originate from a man under 40 in good health.

This clone came up once. At one end the junction does not follow the germline gene, possibly because of a read error. V is TRBV29-1 and J is TRBJ2-5; D ambiguous. The CDR3 covers 11 residues. Per germline, CDR1 SQVTM and CDR2 ANQGSEA. Written as DNA, the CDR3 is TGCAGCTTTGATCAGTCAGAGACCCAGTACTTC. Translated, it gives CSFDQSETQYF.

Remarks on this clone: In the same sample, other DNA sequences code for this CDR3. CDR3 nucleotide sequence: TGTGCCAGCTCCCCGCTAGCGGGAGTGAGAGATACGCAGTATTTT. Translating gives CASSPLAGVRDTQYF. V is TRBV18 and J is TRBJ2-3, with 10 bases aligning to TRBD2. V shed 6 bases and J 5 bases; nucleotides not matched to a gene: 8. CDR3 size: 15 residues. Germline V gene lookup returns CDR1 KGHSH and CDR2 LQKENI.

The J gene is TRBJ2-2, the V gene TRBV19; D not certain. Trimming removed 1 base at V and 8 bases at J, with 11 bases between. The CDR3 totals 14 residues. Germline assignment: CDR1 LNHDA and CDR2 SQIVND (reference sequence). CDR3 DNA sequence: TGTGCCAGTAGTATAGCGCCCGGGTCTGGGGAGCTGTTTTTT. Translation gives CASSIAPGSGELFF.

V and J are TRBV5-5 and TRBJ2-1; D gene uncertain. In germline, CDR1 is SGHKS, CDR2 YYEKEE (reference sequence). The CDR3 extends over 13 amino acids. V was trimmed by 4 bases and J by 7 bases, leaving 12 bases between them. CDR3 sequence (DNA): TGTGCCAGCAGCCCGGAACCTTTAAATGAGCAGTTCTTC. Protein sequence: CASSPEPLNEQFF.

This clone was detected only once. The chain uses TRBV4-1 and TRBJ2-2, with a tentative D call TRBD2 (6 bases). The CDR3 spans 16 residues. Germline V gene data show CDR1 as MGHRA and CDR2 as YSYEKL. Trimming pared 2 bases from V and 3 bases from J, leaving 13 bases between. The DNA for the CDR3 is TGCGCCAGCAGCCAAACCGGGAGTTCCTACACCGGGGAGCTGTTTTTT. Protein sequence: CASSQTGSSYTGELFF.

V gene TRBV5-5 combines with J gene TRBJ2-7; D unclear. Germline assignment: CDR1 SGHKS and CDR2 YYEKEE (reference sequence). Trimming took off 1 base at V and 7 bases at J, with 9 bases between the two ends. The CDR3 is 12 residues long. The CDR3 bases are TGTGCCAGCAGCTTGATTTTGGGAGAGCAGTACTTC. Amino acids: CASSLILGEQYF.

This clone appeared a few times. The rearrangement uses TRBV6-6 and TRBJ1-5; D is possibly TRBD1 (6 bases). Germline V gene lookup returns CDR1 MNHNY and CDR2 SVGAGI (reference sequence). Between the trimmed V and J ends, which lost 5 bases and 0 bases, there was a span of 11 bases. The CDR3 covers 15 residues. Here the CDR3 DNA reads TGTGCCAGCAGTAAAGGACAGTATAGCAATCAGCCCCAGCATTTT. Translating gives CASSKGQYSNQPQHF.

The rearrangement links TRBV11-2 to TRBJ2-2; D is uncertain. The CDR3 runs to 11 residues. CDR1 is SGHAT, CDR2 FQNNGV, per germline. Trimming removed 7 bases at V and 9 bases at J, with 9 bases between. CDR3 amino acids: CASTSARELFF. The CDR3 nucleotides read TGTGCCAGCACCTCGGCCAGGGAGCTGTTTTTT.

The V call is TRBV5-4, the J call TRBJ2-7, with D possibly called TRBD1 or TRBD2 (7 bases each). V lost 4 bases and J 6 bases, leaving 17 bases between the germline ends. The CDR3 length is 14 residues. Germline V gene sequence: CDR1 SGHNT, CDR2 YYREEE (reference sequence). CDR3 loop: CASSQGEGLREQYF. The DNA for the CDR3 is TGTGCCAGCAGCCAGGGGGAGGGTTTACGCGAGCAGTACTTC.

This clone has only a few counts. The rearrangement joins TRBV5-4 to TRBJ2-3; the D call may be TRBD1 or TRBD2 (7 bases each). The germline gives CDR1 SGHNT, CDR2 YYREEE (reference sequence). Trimming stripped 4 bases from V and 4 bases from J, with 22 bases between. The CDR3 has 17 amino acids. In DNA form, the CDR3 reads TGTGCCAGCAGCCTGAGGCTAGCAGGGGGGGCGGCAGATACGCAGTATTTT. This codes for CASSLRLAGGAADTQYF.

The V gene is TRBV5-1, the J gene TRBJ2-1, with D possibly matching TRBD2 (6 bases). Per the germline V gene, CDR1 is SGHRS and CDR2 is YFSETQ. V dropped 4 bases and J dropped 0 bases, with 14 bases sitting between them. The CDR3 is 16 amino acids. The CDR3: CASSGLSGNSYNEQFF. CDR3 in DNA: TGCGCCAGCAGCGGCCTTAGCGGTAACTCCTACAATGAGCAGTTCTTC.

In DNA form, the CDR3 reads TGCGCCAGCAGCTGGGGCCTAGCGGCGAAAAACATTCAGTACTTC. It encodes CASSWGLAAKNIQYF. The gene calls are TRBV5-1 and TRBJ2-4; 7 positions agree with TRBD2. The CDR3 is 15 residues long. After removal of 3 bases from V and 4 bases from J, the junction contained 7 bases not matched to a gene. CDR1 is SGHRS, CDR2 YFSETQ, per germline.

V usage is TRBV2 and J usage is TRBJ1-4; D gene unclear. Trimming cost V 8 bases and J 4 bases, with 8 bases left between them. Germline V CDR1 and CDR2: SNHLY, FYNNEI. CDR3 length: 12 residues. The CDR3 is CASCRHNEKLFF. CDR3 bases: TGTGCCAGCTGCAGACATAATGAAAAACTGTTTTTT. Filled out from reference TRBV2 and TRBJ1-4, the complete variable domain reads EPEVTQTPSHQVTQMGQEVILRCVPISNHLYFYWYRQILGQKVEFLVSFYNNEISEKSEIFDDQFSVERPDGSNFTLKIRSTKLEDSAMYFCASCRHNEKLFFGSGTQLSVL.

V usage is TRBV27 and J usage is TRBJ2-1; 11 bases agree with TRBD2. With 11 bases clipped from V and 8 bases from J, the junction kept 11 bases outside the gene matches. Germline CDR1 and CDR2: MNHEY and SMNVEV (reference sequence). The CDR3 is 14 amino acids. The CDR3 sequence is CAARSALAGDEQFF. In nucleotides, the CDR3 is TGTGCCGCTCGAAGCGCACTAGCGGGAGATGAGCAGTTCTTC.